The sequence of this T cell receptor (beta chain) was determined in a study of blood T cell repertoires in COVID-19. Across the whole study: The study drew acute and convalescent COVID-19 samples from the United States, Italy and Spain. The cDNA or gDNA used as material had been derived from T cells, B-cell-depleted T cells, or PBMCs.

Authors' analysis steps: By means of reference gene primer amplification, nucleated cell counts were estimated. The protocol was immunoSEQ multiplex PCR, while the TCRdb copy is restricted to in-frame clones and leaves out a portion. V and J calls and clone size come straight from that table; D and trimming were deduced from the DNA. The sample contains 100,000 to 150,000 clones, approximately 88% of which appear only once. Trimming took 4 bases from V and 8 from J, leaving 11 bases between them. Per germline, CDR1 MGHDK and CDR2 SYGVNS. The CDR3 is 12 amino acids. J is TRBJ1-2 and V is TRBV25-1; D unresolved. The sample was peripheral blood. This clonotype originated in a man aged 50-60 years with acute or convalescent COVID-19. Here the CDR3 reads CASSVGGQGYTF. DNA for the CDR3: TGTGCCAGCAGTGTGGGTGGGCAAGGCTACACCTTC.